This T cell receptor beta chain was recorded in a study of blood T cell repertoires in COVID-19. Study information: From T cells, B-cell-depleted T cells, or PBMCs came the material, which was cDNA or gDNA.

As originally analysed: Nucleated cell number was recorded as an estimate derived from reference gene primer amplification. Data came from immunoSEQ multiplex PCR; TCRdb stores just in-frame clones and leaves some out. V, J and clone size reflect that table, while D and trimming were determined from the DNA. Here the sample spans approximately 190,000 clones, 70% to 90% being singletons. V was clipped by 3 bases and J by 5 bases, with 17 bases between them. This CDR3 comprises 15 residues. CDR1 is SGHDT, CDR2 YYEEEE, per germline. The clonotype originates from a woman aged 65 to 85 with active or convalescent COVID-19. V is TRBV5-6 and J is TRBJ1-2; possible D gene TRBD1, 6 bases. Input material: peripheral blood. The CDR3 sequence is CASSSETGPTYGYTF. As DNA, the CDR3 is TGTGCCAGCAGCTCCGAGACAGGCCCTACATATGGCTACACCTTC.